Reported below is one TCR beta chain. TCRdb called the RACE reads again in MiXCR, with one record for every CDR3 protein. This table holds under 90,000 distinct CDR3 sequences, about 9% found once. The data derive from a study of human T cells and chemical hapten exposure. Time point reported: patch test 2, 6 weeks after DPC sensitization. Regarding treatment: therapeutic diphenylcyclopropenone sensitization with weekly scalp DPC. Participating donors were patients with alopecia, aged 18 to 70 years, considered appropriate candidates for DPC. The V segment lost 4 bases and the J segment 5 bases; nucleotides outside the gene matches: 12. The CDR3 is 17 amino acids. Germline V CDR1 and CDR2: LGHNA, YNFKEQ.

This specimen consisted of whole blood, obtained in connection with sensitization to the hapten diphenylcyclopropenone (DPC). This sequence joins TRBV4-2 and TRBJ2-3, with TRBD1 identical over 10 bases. The source of this sequence is a woman aged 50 to 60 with alopecia areata. Some clones in this sample may be carry-over from other donors' samples. The CDR3 loop reads CASSPTDRGSWIDTQYF. In nucleotides, the CDR3 is TGTGCCAGCAGCCCCACGGACAGGGGGAGCTGGATAGATACGCAGTATTTT.